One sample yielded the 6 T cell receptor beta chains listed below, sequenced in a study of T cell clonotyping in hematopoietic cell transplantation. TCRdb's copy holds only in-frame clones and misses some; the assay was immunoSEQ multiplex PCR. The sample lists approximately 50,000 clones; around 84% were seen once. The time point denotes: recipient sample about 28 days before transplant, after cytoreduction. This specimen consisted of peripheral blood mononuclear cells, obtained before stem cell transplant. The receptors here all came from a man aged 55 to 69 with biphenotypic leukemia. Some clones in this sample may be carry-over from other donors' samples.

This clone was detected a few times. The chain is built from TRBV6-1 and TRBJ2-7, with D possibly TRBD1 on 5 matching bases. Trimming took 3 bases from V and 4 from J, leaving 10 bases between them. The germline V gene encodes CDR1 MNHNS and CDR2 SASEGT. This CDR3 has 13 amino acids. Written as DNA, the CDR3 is TGTGCCAGCAGTGAGCGACAGCCTTACGAGCAGTACTTC. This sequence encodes CASSERQPYEQYF.

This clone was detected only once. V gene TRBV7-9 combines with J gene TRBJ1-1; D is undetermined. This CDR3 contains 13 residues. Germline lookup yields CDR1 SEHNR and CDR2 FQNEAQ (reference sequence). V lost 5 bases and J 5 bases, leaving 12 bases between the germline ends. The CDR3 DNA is TGTGCCAGCAGCCCTAGTAGAGAAACTGAAGCTTTCTTT. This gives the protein CASSPSRETEAFF.

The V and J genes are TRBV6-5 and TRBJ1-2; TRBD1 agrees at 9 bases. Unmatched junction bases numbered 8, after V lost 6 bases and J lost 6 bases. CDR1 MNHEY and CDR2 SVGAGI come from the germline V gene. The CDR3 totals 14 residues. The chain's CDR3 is CASSLGQGGDGYTF. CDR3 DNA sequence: TGTGCCAGCAGCCTGGGACAGGGAGGCGATGGCTACACCTTC.

The DNA for the CDR3 is TGTGCCAGCAGCTCCGGGACAGTCGTTACGAACACTGAAGCTTTCTTT. Translation: CASSSGTVVTNTEAFF. The chain couples TRBV11-2 to TRBJ1-1; 7 bases are shared with TRBD1. This CDR3 is built from 16 residues. CDR1 SGHAT and CDR2 FQNNGV come from the germline V gene. The V and J ends lost 4 bases and 1 base, in that order; junction bases with no gene match: 9. The variable domain in full, completed from reference TRBV11-2 and TRBJ1-1, reads EAGVAQSPRYKIIEKRQSVAFWCNPISGHATLYWYQQILGQGPKLLIQFQNNGVVDDSQLPKDRFSAERLKGVDSTLKIQPAKLEDSAVYLCASSSGTVVTNTEAFFGQGTRLTVV.

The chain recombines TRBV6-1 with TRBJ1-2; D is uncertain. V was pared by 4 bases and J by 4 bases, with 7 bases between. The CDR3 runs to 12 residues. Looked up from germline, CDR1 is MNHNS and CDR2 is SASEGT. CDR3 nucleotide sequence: TGTGCCAGCAGTGCTAACGGCTATGGCTACACCTTC. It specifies CASSANGYGYTF.

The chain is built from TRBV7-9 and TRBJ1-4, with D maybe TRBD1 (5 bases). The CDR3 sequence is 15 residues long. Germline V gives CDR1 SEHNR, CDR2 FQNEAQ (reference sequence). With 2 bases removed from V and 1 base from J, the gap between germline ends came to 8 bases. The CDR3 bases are TGTGCCAGCAGCTTATACGGGGGAACTAATGAAAAACTGTTTTTT. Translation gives CASSLYGGTNEKLFF.